What follows describes a single TCR beta chain. Libraries were prepared by immunoSEQ multiplex PCR; TCRdb keeps only in-frame clonotypes and omits some of them. This sample has tens of thousands of clones, with approximately 88% found just once. This record belongs to a study of T cell responses to AZD1222 COVID-19 vaccine. The CDR3 sequence is 13 residues long. V dropped 4 bases and J dropped 7 bases, with 10 bases sitting between them. Germline V CDR1 and CDR2: KGHDR, SFDVKD. The chain joins TRBV24-1 to TRBJ1-5; perhaps TRBD1 as D (5 bases). The receptor's source is an adult in good health. The source material was peripheral blood, sampled on day 0 of MenACWY control vaccination. The CDR3 loop reads CATSDWGEQPQHF. The CDR3 region has the DNA TGTGCCACCAGTGACTGGGGGGAACAGCCCCAGCATTTT.